The rows below give T cell receptor beta chains drawn from one sample of a study of human T cells and chemical hapten exposure. TCRdb fed the RACE reads into MiXCR, producing one record per CDR3 protein. The sample holds some 110,000 distinct CDR3 sequences, less than 45% seen once. Sample: whole blood, taken in connection with sensitization to the hapten diphenylcyclopropenone (DPC). The origin of the receptors is a man aged 40-50 years with alopecia areata. Some clones in this sample may be carry-over from other donors' samples. Both conserved end residues are part of each CDR3. The D gene is left open where the match is weak. Not all rows give a size; the values are once, few, many and, for expanded clones, a class.

-	16	-	TRBV6-2/TRBV6-3	TRBJ2-3	CASRPPAFRGTDTQYF	TGTGCCAGCAGACCCCCGGCTTTTAGAGGCACAGATACGCAGTATTTT
-	14	-	TRBV18	TRBJ1-4	CASSPPVVNEKLFF	TGTGCCAGCTCACCACCCGTAGTTAATGAAAAACTGTTTTTT
-	14	TRBD1	TRBV20-1	TRBJ1-4	CSARTGVSDEKLFF	TGCAGTGCGCGGACAGGGGTTTCAGATGAAAAACTGTTTTTT
-	14	-	TRBV5-1	TRBJ2-6	CASDEGSGANVLTF	TGCGCCAGCGACGAGGGCTCTGGGGCCAACGTCCTGACTTTC
few	16	TRBD1	TRBV5-1	TRBJ2-2	CASSWGQIPNTGELFF	TGCGCCAGCAGCTGGGGACAGATACCCAACACCGGGGAGCTGTTTTTT
-	12	TRBD1	TRBV28	TRBJ1-1	CASGQGTREAFF	TGTGCCAGTGGACAGGGGACTAGAGAAGCTTTCTTT
once	15	TRBD1	TRBV5-1	TRBJ2-7	CASSLVDRGLGEQYF	TGCGCCAGCAGCCTGGTTGACAGGGGGCTGGGAGAGCAGTACTTC
-	18	TRBD2	TRBV20-1	TRBJ2-3	CSARPLRASGMGPDTQYF	TGCAGTGCTAGACCCCTTAGGGCTAGCGGGATGGGTCCAGATACGCAGTATTTT
few	13	TRBD2	TRBV5-1	TRBJ2-1	CASTLAGGSEQFF	TGCGCCAGTACACTAGCGGGAGGTAGTGAGCAGTTCTTC
-	10	-	TRBV6-1	TRBJ1-1	CASTENRPFF	TGTGCCAGCACTGAGAACAGGCCTTTCTTT
-	18	-	TRBV3-1	TRBJ2-2	CASSQTPAGGANTGELFF	TGTGCCAGCAGCCAGACCCCAGCGGGCGGAGCTAACACCGGGGAGCTGTTTTTT
-	14	-	TRBV3-1	TRBJ2-1	CASSPSTSYNEQFF	TGTGCCAGCAGCCCGTCCACTAGTTACAATGAGCAGTTCTTC
few	14	-	TRBV6-6	TRBJ2-7	CASSYLGGTYEQYF	TGTGCCAGCAGTTACCTCGGCGGGACCTACGAGCAGTACTTC
-	15	-	TRBV5-1	TRBJ1-6	CASSIQQGSHSPLHF	TGCGCCAGCAGCATCCAACAGGGCTCCCATTCACCCCTCCACTTT
-	15	-	TRBV5-4	TRBJ2-2	CASSPQAANTGELFF	TGTGCCAGCAGCCCCCAGGCGGCCAACACCGGGGAGCTGTTTTTT
once	15	TRBD2	TRBV12-3/TRBV12-4	TRBJ2-3	CASSFGGRVQDTQYF	TGTGCCAGCAGTTTCGGTGGGAGGGTTCAAGATACGCAGTATTTT
-	18	-	TRBV10-3	TRBJ2-4	CAISEFSITGSGKNIQYF	TGTGCCATCAGTGAGTTCTCCATCACAGGGTCCGGCAAAAACATTCAGTACTTC
few	16	TRBD2	TRBV19	TRBJ2-1	CASSKTLAGGGNEQFF	TGTGCCAGTAGTAAGACACTAGCGGGAGGAGGCAATGAGCAGTTCTTC
-	17	-	TRBV7-2	TRBJ1-2	CASSLAHGTLLNYGYTF	TGTGCCAGCAGCTTAGCGCACGGGACATTACTAAACTATGGCTACACCTTC
-	16	-	TRBV11-3	TRBJ2-3	CASSLLDPLLSDTQYF	TGTGCCAGCAGCTTATTAGACCCTCTATTGTCGGATACGCAGTATTTT
few	14	-	TRBV5-1	TRBJ2-3	CASSHGTLGDTQYF	TGCGCCAGCAGCCACGGGACCCTCGGAGATACGCAGTATTTT
-	16	-	TRBV5-1	TRBJ2-7	CASSLVATVSSYEQYF	TGCGCCAGCAGCTTGGTTGCGACGGTAAGCTCCTACGAGCAGTACTTC
few	15	TRBD2	TRBV7-9	TRBJ2-3	CASSFGTSNTDTQYF	TGTGCCAGCAGCTTTGGGACTAGCAACACAGATACGCAGTATTTT
few	13	-	TRBV12-3/TRBV12-4	TRBJ2-1	CASSLVGPEEQFF	TGTGCCAGCAGTTTAGTGGGGCCAGAGGAGCAGTTCTTC
few	15	TRBD2	TRBV5-5	TRBJ2-1	CASSILAGQNNEQFF	TGTGCCAGCAGCATACTAGCGGGCCAGAACAATGAGCAGTTCTTC
-	15	-	TRBV11-3	TRBJ2-2	CASSLVGANTGELFF	TGTGCCAGCAGCTTAGTCGGGGCGAACACCGGGGAGCTGTTTTTT
few	17	TRBD2	TRBV7-2	TRBJ2-1	CASSLVRASGVGGKQFF	TGTGCCAGCAGCTTAGTGAGGGCTAGCGGGGTGGGAGGTAAGCAGTTCTTC
few	12	-	TRBV29-1	TRBJ1-5	CSVSNRNQPQHF	TGCAGCGTTTCCAACCGCAATCAGCCCCAGCATTTT
-	16	-	TRBV27	TRBJ2-1	CASSFLSVSSYNEQFF	TGTGCCAGCAGTTTCCTGAGCGTTTCCTCCTACAATGAGCAGTTCTTC
-	17	TRBD2	TRBV6-2/TRBV6-3	TRBJ2-1	CASSYSPVGGRGYEQFF	TGTGCCAGCAGTTACTCGCCTGTAGGCGGGAGAGGGTATGAGCAGTTCTTC
-	12	-	TRBV29-1	TRBJ2-1	CSVMDSQNEQFF	TGCAGCGTTATGGACAGTCAGAATGAGCAGTTCTTC
-	13	TRBD1	TRBV27	TRBJ1-5	CASRITGDQPQHF	TGTGCCAGCAGAATTACAGGGGATCAGCCCCAGCATTTT
-	16	TRBD2	TRBV7-2	TRBJ2-3	CASSLPTSGVPDTQYF	TGTGCCAGCAGCTTACCTACTAGCGGGGTGCCAGATACGCAGTATTTT
-	15	-	TRBV12-3/TRBV12-4	TRBJ1-4	CASTSTGGTNEKLFF	TGTGCCAGCACCAGCACGGGGGGGACTAATGAAAAACTGTTTTTT
-	16	-	TRBV6-5	TRBJ2-4	CASSYSGPFDENIQYF	TGTGCCAGCAGTTACTCCGGACCCTTTGATGAAAACATTCAGTACTTC
-	14	-	TRBV20-1	TRBJ2-1	CSAKEGFGRVEQFF	TGCAGTGCTAAAGAGGGCTTCGGGCGTGTTGAGCAGTTCTTC
-	10	-	TRBV29-1	TRBJ1-2	CSVFLDGYTF	TGCAGCGTATTTCTTGATGGCTACACCTTC
many	11	-	TRBV7-2	TRBJ2-1	CASSLGRLWLF	TGTGCCAGCAGCTTAGGGCGCTTGTGGCTCTTC
few	15	-	TRBV29-1	TRBJ1-1	CSVDGMMAVSTEAFF	TGCAGCGTTGATGGCATGATGGCAGTTAGCACTGAAGCTTTCTTT
few	16	-	TRBV3-1	TRBJ2-2	CASSRQGGSNTGELFF	TGTGCCAGCAGCCGACAGGGAGGAAGCAACACCGGGGAGCTGTTTTTT
-	16	TRBD1	TRBV11-1	TRBJ1-2	CASSLNGNRGNYGYTF	TGTGCCAGCAGCTTAAATGGTAACAGGGGGAACTATGGCTACACCTTC
few	17	TRBD1	TRBV5-1	TRBJ2-5	CASSQTPTGQGAQTQYF	TGCGCCAGCAGTCAAACGCCGACGGGACAGGGGGCCCAGACCCAGTACTTC
-	16	-	TRBV11-2	TRBJ2-1	CASSLRWSAGNNEQFF	TGTGCCAGCAGCCTACGTTGGTCGGCGGGAAACAATGAGCAGTTCTTC
few	13	-	TRBV10-3	TRBJ2-1	CAILRDWADEQFF	TGTGCCATCCTAAGGGATTGGGCTGATGAGCAGTTCTTC
few	14	-	TRBV6-2/TRBV6-3	TRBJ2-3	CASKNGAFTDTQYF	TGTGCCAGCAAAAATGGGGCGTTCACAGATACGCAGTATTTT
-	16	TRBD1	TRBV15	TRBJ1-5	CATSQTGGWSNQPQHF	TGTGCCACCAGCCAAACAGGGGGCTGGAGCAATCAGCCCCAGCATTTT
-	15	-	TRBV9	TRBJ2-7	CASSVGPPSSHEQYF	TGTGCCAGCAGCGTAGGGCCGCCTAGCTCCCACGAGCAGTACTTC
once	14	TRBD1	TRBV20-1	TRBJ1-4	CSVKPGQEGEKLFF	TGCAGTGTCAAACCGGGACAGGAAGGTGAAAAACTGTTTTTT
-	19	TRBD2	TRBV19	TRBJ2-1	CASSKGLAGLLITYNEQFF	TGTGCCAGTAGTAAGGGACTAGCGGGACTACTAATAACCTACAATGAGCAGTTCTTC
-	14	-	TRBV30	TRBJ2-7	CAWSVATGSWGRYF	-
few	12	-	TRBV29-1	TRBJ1-2	CSVETVNYGYTF	TGCAGCGTCGAGACAGTGAACTATGGCTACACCTTC
-	15	TRBD2	TRBV7-2	TRBJ2-2	CASSNLAGATGELFF	TGTGCCAGCAGCAATCTAGCGGGAGCCACCGGGGAGCTGTTTTTT
-	13	-	TRBV7-8	TRBJ1-1	CASSLGVGTEAFF	TGTGCCAGCAGCTTAGGGGTTGGCACTGAAGCTTTCTTT
-	15	-	TRBV6-5	TRBJ2-2	CASSATRQNTGELFF	TGTGCCAGCAGTGCGACTCGACAGAACACCGGGGAGCTGTTTTTT
few	15	-	TRBV20-1	TRBJ1-5	CSARGERGTRQPQHF	TGCAGTGCTAGAGGGGAGAGAGGGACGCGGCAGCCCCAGCATTTT
-	13	-	TRBV12-3/TRBV12-4	TRBJ2-7	CASSSQGRYEQYF	TGTGCCAGCAGTTCCCAGGGGCGTTACGAGCAGTACTTC
-	16	-	TRBV14	TRBJ2-1	CASSRQGQLIYNEQFF	TGTGCCAGCAGCCGGCAAGGACAGCTGATCTACAATGAGCAGTTCTTC
few	11	-	TRBV5-1	TRBJ2-3	CASSVQDTQYF	TGCGCCAGCAGTGTTCAAGATACGCAGTATTTT
-	13	TRBD2	TRBV20-1	TRBJ2-3	CSAPTSGTDTQYF	TGCAGTGCACCGACTAGCGGAACAGATACGCAGTATTTT
-	16	TRBD2	TRBV5-1	TRBJ2-5	CASSPSGTSVQETQYF	TGCGCCAGCAGCCCCTCCGGGACTAGCGTTCAAGAGACCCAGTACTTC